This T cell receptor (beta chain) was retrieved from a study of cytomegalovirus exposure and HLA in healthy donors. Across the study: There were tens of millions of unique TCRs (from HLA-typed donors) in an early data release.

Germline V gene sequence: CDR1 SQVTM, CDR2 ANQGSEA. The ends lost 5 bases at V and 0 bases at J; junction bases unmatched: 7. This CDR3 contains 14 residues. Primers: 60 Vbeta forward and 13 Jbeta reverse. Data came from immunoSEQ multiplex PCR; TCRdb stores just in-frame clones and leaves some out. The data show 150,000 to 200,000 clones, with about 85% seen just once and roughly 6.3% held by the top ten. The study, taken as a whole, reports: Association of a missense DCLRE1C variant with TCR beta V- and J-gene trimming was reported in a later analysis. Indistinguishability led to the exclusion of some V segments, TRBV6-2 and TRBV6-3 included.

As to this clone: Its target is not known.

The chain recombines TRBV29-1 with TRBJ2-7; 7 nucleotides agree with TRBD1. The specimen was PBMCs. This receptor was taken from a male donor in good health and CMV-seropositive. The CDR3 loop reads CSVSQGMSSYEQYF. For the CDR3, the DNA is TGCAGCGTTTCACAGGGGATGAGCTCCTACGAGCAGTACTTC.